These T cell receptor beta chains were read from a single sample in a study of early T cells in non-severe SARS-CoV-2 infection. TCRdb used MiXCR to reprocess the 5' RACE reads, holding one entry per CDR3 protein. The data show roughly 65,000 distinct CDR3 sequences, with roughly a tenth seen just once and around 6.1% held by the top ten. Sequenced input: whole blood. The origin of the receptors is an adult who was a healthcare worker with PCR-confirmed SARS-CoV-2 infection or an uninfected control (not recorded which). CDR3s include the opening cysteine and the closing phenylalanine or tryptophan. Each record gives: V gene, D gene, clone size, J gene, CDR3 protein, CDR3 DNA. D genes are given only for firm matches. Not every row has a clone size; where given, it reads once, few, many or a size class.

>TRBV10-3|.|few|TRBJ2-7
CAISDQDTYEQYF
TGTGCCATCAGTGACCAAGACACCTACGAGCAGTACTTC
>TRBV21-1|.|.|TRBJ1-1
CASPTIGTEAFF
TGTGCCAGCCCGACAATTGGGACTGAAGCTTTCTTT
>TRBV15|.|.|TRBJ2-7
CATSRGLTGDLSSYEQYF
TGTGCCACCAGCAGAGGTTTAACAGGGGACTTAAGCTCCTACGAGCAGTACTTC
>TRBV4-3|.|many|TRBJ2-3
CASSPAWGLEGTDTQYF
TGCGCCAGCAGCCCAGCGTGGGGCCTCGAAGGCACAGATACGCAGTATTTT
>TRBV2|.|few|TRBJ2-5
CASRRQIQETQYF
TGTGCCAGCAGGCGACAGATACAAGAGACCCAGTACTTC
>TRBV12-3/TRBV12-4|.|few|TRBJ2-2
CASSQGLGELFF
TGTGCCAGCAGTCAGGGACTCGGGGAGCTGTTTTTT
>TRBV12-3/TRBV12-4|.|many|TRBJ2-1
CASSGGREQFF
TGTGCCAGCTCTGGGGGACGGGAGCAGTTCTTC
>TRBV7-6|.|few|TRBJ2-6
CASSLAQRSGANVLTF
TGTGCCAGCAGCTTAGCCCAGCGCTCTGGGGCCAACGTCCTGACTTTC
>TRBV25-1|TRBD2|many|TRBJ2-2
CASSEWGGTNTGELFF
TGTGCCAGCAGTGAATGGGGAGGGACGAACACCGGGGAGCTGTTTTTT
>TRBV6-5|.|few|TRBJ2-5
CASSRDAKRGTQYF
TGTGCCAGCAGTAGGGACGCAAAACGGGGGACCCAGTACTTC
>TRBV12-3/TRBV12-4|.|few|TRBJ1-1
CASSFGGSEAFF
TGTGCCAGCAGTTTCGGTGGCAGCGAAGCTTTCTTT
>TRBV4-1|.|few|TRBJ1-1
CASSQRTGDTEAFF
TGCGCCAGCAGCCAAAGAACAGGAGACACTGAAGCTTTCTTT
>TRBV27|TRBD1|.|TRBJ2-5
CASSTGAVRETQYF
TGTGCCAGCAGCACAGGGGCGGTCCGAGAGACCCAGTACTTC
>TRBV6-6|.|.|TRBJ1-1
CASSYSLQTKAFF
TGTGCCAGTAGTTACTCGTTACAGACAAAAGCTTTCTTT
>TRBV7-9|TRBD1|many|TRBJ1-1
CASSLDDRGTEAFF
TGTGCCAGCAGCTTAGATGACAGGGGCACTGAAGCTTTCTTT
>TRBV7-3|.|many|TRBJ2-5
CASSPGWGKETQYF
TGTGCCAGCAGCCCAGGTTGGGGGAAAGAGACCCAGTACTTC
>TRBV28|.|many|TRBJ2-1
CASSLGLLYNEQFF
TGTGCCAGCAGTTTGGGCCTATTATACAATGAGCAGTTCTTC
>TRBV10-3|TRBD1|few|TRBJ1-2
CAIRRAGGDGYTF
TGTGCCATCAGGCGAGCAGGGGGCGATGGCTACACCTTC
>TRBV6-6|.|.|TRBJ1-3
CASSYVGEGGNTIYF
TGTGCCAGCAGTTACGTAGGAGAGGGAGGAAACACCATATATTTT
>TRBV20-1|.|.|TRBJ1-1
CSASEGSNTEAFF
TGCAGTGCTAGTGAGGGAAGTAACACTGAAGCTTTCTTT
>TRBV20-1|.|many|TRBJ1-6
CSARRPTNSPLHF
TGCAGTGCTAGACGGCCAACTAATTCACCCCTCCACTTT
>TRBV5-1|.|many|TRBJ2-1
CASSLARAPHNEQFF
TGCGCCAGCAGCTTGGCGAGGGCCCCACACAATGAGCAGTTCTTC
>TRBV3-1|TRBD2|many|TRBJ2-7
CASSQGLAGGGSYEQYF
TGTGCCAGCAGCCAAGGGCTAGCGGGAGGGGGCTCCTACGAGCAGTACTTC
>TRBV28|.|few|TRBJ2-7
CASSSASTEQYF
TGTGCCAGCAGTTCTGCCTCTACCGAGCAGTACTTC
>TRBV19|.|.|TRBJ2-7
CASSMTNKPYEQYF
TGTGCCAGTAGTATGACAAACAAGCCCTACGAGCAGTACTTC
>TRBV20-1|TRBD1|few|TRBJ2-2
CSARYRPQGVYTGELFF
TGCAGTGCTAGATATCGACCGCAGGGGGTATACACCGGGGAGCTGTTTTTT
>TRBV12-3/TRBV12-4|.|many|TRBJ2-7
CASSFRTRAYEQYF
TGTGCCAGCAGTTTCCGGACCAGAGCCTACGAGCAGTACTTC
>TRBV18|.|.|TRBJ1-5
CASSPRRNEPQHF
TGTGCCAGCTCACCACGCCGGAATGAGCCCCAGCATTTT
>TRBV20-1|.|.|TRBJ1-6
CSARDGPGSDSPLHF
TGCAGTGCTAGAGATGGGCCAGGTTCCGATTCACCCCTCCACTTT
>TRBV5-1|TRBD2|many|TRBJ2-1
CASSPAGTTGNEQFF
TGCGCCAGCAGTCCTGCCGGGACTACGGGCAATGAGCAGTTCTTC
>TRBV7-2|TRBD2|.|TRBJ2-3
CASSLSGMGPDTQYF
TGTGCCAGCAGCTTGAGCGGGATGGGGCCAGATACGCAGTATTTT
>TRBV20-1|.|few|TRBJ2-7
CSAVTGGPNEQYF
TGCAGTGCTGTAACCGGGGGACCGAACGAGCAGTACTTC
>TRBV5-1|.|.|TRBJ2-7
CASHVDRGRTWTPYEQYF
TGCGCCAGCCATGTAGACCGCGGTCGAACATGGACCCCCTACGAGCAGTACTTC
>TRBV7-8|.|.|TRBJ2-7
CASSSEPGPAYF
TGTGCCAGCAGCTCAGAGCCGGGGCCCGCGTACTTC
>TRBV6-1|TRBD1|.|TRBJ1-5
CASSLRDRPQPQHF
TGTGCCAGCAGTCTCCGGGACAGGCCCCAGCCCCAGCATTTT
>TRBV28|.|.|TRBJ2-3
CASSRLLTDTQYF
TGTGCCAGCAGTCGACTGCTCACAGATACGCAGTATTTT
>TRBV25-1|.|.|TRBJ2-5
CASGFREETQYF
TGTGCCAGCGGCTTCAGAGAAGAGACCCAGTACTTC
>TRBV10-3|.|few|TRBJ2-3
CAISPQSGDTQYF
TGTGCCATCAGCCCACAAAGTGGAGATACGCAGTATTTT
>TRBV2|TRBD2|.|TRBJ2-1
CASLPGLAGGNEQFF
TGTGCCAGCCTACCTGGACTAGCGGGAGGGAATGAGCAGTTCTTC
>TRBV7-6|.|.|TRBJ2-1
CASSFGLAVYNEQFF
TGTGCCAGCAGCTTCGGTCTTGCGGTATACAATGAGCAGTTCTTC
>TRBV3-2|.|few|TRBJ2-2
CASSPATGSGELFF
TGTGCCAGCAGCCCTGCCACGGGGTCCGGGGAGCTGTTTTTT
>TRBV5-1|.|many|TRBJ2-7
CASSLMYRTQHPYEQYF
TGCGCCAGCAGCTTGATGTATCGGACACAACACCCCTACGAGCAGTACTTC
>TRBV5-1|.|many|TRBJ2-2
CASMEPRGGELFF
TGCGCCAGCATGGAGCCCCGGGGCGGGGAGCTGTTTTTT
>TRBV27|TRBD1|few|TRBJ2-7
CASRLRDRAVEQYF
TGTGCCAGCAGGCTCCGGGACAGGGCAGTCGAGCAGTACTTC
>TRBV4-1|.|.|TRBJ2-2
CASSSSGGSTVRDTGELFF
TGCGCCAGCAGCTCGTCCGGCGGCTCCACAGTGAGGGACACCGGGGAGCTGTTTTTT
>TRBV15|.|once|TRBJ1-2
CATSSGYTF
TGTGCCACCAGCAGCGGCTACACCTTC
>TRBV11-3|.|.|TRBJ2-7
CARREYEQYF
TGTGCCAGGAGGGAGTACGAGCAGTACTTC
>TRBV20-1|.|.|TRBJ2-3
CSPNPEDTQYF
TGCAGCCCCAACCCTGAAGATACGCAGTATTTT
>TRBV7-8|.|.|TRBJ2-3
CASSSYTDTQYF
TGTGCCAGCAGCTCATACACAGATACGCAGTATTTT
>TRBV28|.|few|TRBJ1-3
CASSLPKISGNTIYF
TGTGCCAGCAGTTTACCCAAGATCTCTGGAAACACCATATATTTT
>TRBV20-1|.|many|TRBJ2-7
CSARVHSSYEQYF
TGCAGTGCTAGAGTACACAGTTCCTACGAGCAGTACTTC
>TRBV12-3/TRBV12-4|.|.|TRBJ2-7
CASSFAGSSYEQYF
TGTGCCAGCAGTTTTGCGGGCAGCTCCTACGAGCAGTACTTC
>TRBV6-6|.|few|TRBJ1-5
CASSYSRDTQPQHF
TGTGCCAGCAGTTACTCGAGGGATACTCAGCCCCAGCATTTT
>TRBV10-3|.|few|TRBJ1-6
CASGTSDSPLHF
TGTGCCTCAGGAACATCGGATTCACCCCTCCACTTT